This T cell receptor beta chain is drawn from a study of cytomegalovirus exposure and HLA in healthy donors. Whole-study findings and limits: Later genetic work tied a missense DCLRE1C variant to beta-chain V and J trimming. Most of the TCR beta V segments (in an earlier analysis) were productive either about 87% or about 30% of the time.

The PCR had 60 Vbeta and 13 Jbeta primers. Clones were sequenced by immunoSEQ multiplex PCR, and TCRdb holds only the in-frame ones, with some missing. Of around 150,000 clones detected, 75% appear once; the ten largest clones hold 1.2% to 1.5%. On this clone itself: What it binds is not known.

The material sequenced was PBMCs. The sequence was collected from a young man in good health and CMV-seronegative.

The CDR3 DNA is TGTGCCTGGAGGACACTCATGAACACTGAAGCTTTCTTT. This sequence encodes CAWRTLMNTEAFF. The chain has TRBV30 and TRBJ1-1; no definite D call. The CDR3 is made up of 13 amino acids. Germline V lookup: CDR1 GTSNPN, CDR2 SVGIG (reference sequence). V was pared by 3 bases and J by 0 bases, with 8 bases between. The full variable domain, its missing parts supplied by reference TRBV30 and TRBJ1-1, is SQTIHQWPATLVQPVGSPLSLECTVEGTSNPNLYWYRQAAGRGLQLLFYSVGIGQISSEVPQNLSASRPQDRQFILSSKKLLLSDSGFYLCAWRTLMNTEAFFGQGTRLTVV.